The entry that follows covers one TCR beta chain sequence. The sample belongs to a study of control samples from healthy donors and cancer patients. V dropped 6 bases and J dropped 13 bases, with 13 bases sitting between them. This CDR3 region has 12 residues. Looked up from germline, CDR1 is MGHRA and CDR2 is YSYEKL. Measured with immunoSEQ multiplex PCR; TCRdb has only the in-frame clones, and not every one. This sample has over 150,000 clones; 90% occur once, and the top ten carry 1.2% to 1.5%. The chain couples TRBV4-1 to TRBJ1-6; D is perhaps TRBD1 (6 bases). The receptor's source is a woman in her forties or fifties in good health. Sequencing was carried out using blood. CDR3 loop: CASRGAGFPLHF. CDR3 DNA: TGCGCCAGCAGGGGGGCGGGATTCCCCCTCCACTTT.